The 17 T cell receptor beta chains in this list originate from one sample, sequenced in a study of T cell repertoires in cytomegalovirus infection. TCRdb reanalysed the reads using MiXCR and keeps one entry per CDR3 protein. Altogether approximately 150,000 distinct CDR3 sequences are present, roughly 6% being singletons, with the ten largest covering about a sixth. The specimen sequenced was PBMCs. Receptors were obtained from a human donor in good health (CMV status not recorded). Some clones in this sample may be carry-over from other donors' samples.

This clonotype came up many times. The chain couples TRBV20-1 to TRBJ2-3; D remains unclear. CDR1 and CDR2 (germline): DFQATT, SNEGSKA (reference sequence). The CDR3 runs 15 residues. V gave up 3 bases and J gave up 3 bases, with 16 bases separating them. CDR3 DNA sequence: TGCAGTGCTAGCCAACAGTCCGGGCGAACAGATACGCAGTATTTT. It specifies CSASQQSGRTDTQYF.

There are many counts of this clonotype. The chain joins TRBV6-8 to TRBJ1-4; 8 bases match TRBD1. Germline values: CDR1 MNHGY, CDR2 SAAAGT. The CDR3 consists of 14 residues. The V segment lost 6 bases and the J segment 8 bases; nucleotides outside the gene matches: 8. The CDR3 sequence: CASRTGGLSEKLFF. The CDR3 DNA sequence: TGTGCCAGCAGAACAGGGGGATTGTCGGAAAAACTGTTTTTT.

This clonotype was picked up a small number of times. V is TRBV10-3 and J is TRBJ1-2; D is unresolved. The germline CDR1 and CDR2 sequences are ENHRY and SYGVKD. The CDR3 length is 15 residues. The ends were cut back, 3 bases at V and 6 bases at J, with 17 bases in the middle. For the CDR3, the DNA is TGTGCCATCAGTGATTCCGGGTCTGTACTGCATGGCTACACCTTC. Residues: CAISDSGSVLHGYTF.

This clonotype was counted ten times or more. The gene calls are TRBV29-1 and TRBJ2-1; 7 bases map to TRBD1. The CDR3 consists of 12 residues. Germline-derived CDR1 and CDR2 are SQVTM and ANQGSEA. V trimming: 6 bases; J trimming: 8 bases; junction bases outside the gene matches: 7. The DNA of the CDR3 is TGCAGCGTCCTGACAGGGAACCATGAGCAGTTCTTC. Protein sequence: CSVLTGNHEQFF.

This clonotype was detected many times. The CDR3 nucleotides read TGTGCCAGCAGCTTAGATCCGTCAGATACGCAGTATTTT. Protein sequence: CASSLDPSDTQYF. This rearrangement joins TRBV7-2 to TRBJ2-3, with unresolved D. Trimming pared 1 base from V and 4 bases from J, leaving 6 bases between. This CDR3 region has 13 residues. CDR1 and CDR2 (germline): SGHTA, FQGNSA.

This clonotype was seen at least ten times. This chain uses TRBV19 with TRBJ2-3; TRBD1 matches 9 bases. Per germline, CDR1 LNHDA and CDR2 SQIVND (reference sequence). CDR3 size: 15 residues. Trimming took 4 bases from V and 6 from J; bases not matched to a gene: 8. The DNA of the CDR3 is TGTGCCAGTAGTACCGGGACAGGGAGGATGGATACGCAGTATTTT. This gives the protein CASSTGTGRMDTQYF.

There are many counts of this clonotype. The chain joins TRBV20-1 to TRBJ2-7, with 11 bases aligning to TRBD2. Germline loops: CDR1 DFQATT, CDR2 SNEGSKA (reference sequence). With 6 bases clipped from V and 5 bases from J, the junction kept 12 bases outside the gene matches. The CDR3 loop spans 15 amino acids. The DNA for the CDR3 is TGCAGTGCCCCACTCTATAGCGGGGGGGCGCACGAGCAGTACTTC. Encoded protein: CSAPLYSGGAHEQYF.

This clonotype has a count of ten or more. The chain has TRBV19 and TRBJ2-2; 8 bases align to TRBD2. Germline loops: CDR1 LNHDA, CDR2 SQIVND (reference sequence). The V segment lost 10 bases and the J segment 8 bases; nucleotides outside the gene matches: 15. This CDR3 comprises 15 residues. For the CDR3, the DNA is TGTGCCACCGACCCCCCGGGAGGGGAGACTGGGGAGCTGTTTTTT. Translation gives CATDPPGGETGELFF. Full variable domain (rest looked up from reference TRBV19 and TRBJ2-2): DGGITQSPKYLFRKEGQNVTLSCEQNLNHDAMYWYRQDPGQGLRLIYYSQIVNDFQKGDIAEGYSVSREKKESFPLTVTSAQKNPTAFYLCATDPPGGETGELFFGEGSRLTVL.

There are many counts of this clonotype. The chain links TRBV6-5 to TRBJ2-3; perhaps TRBD1 as D (5 bases). The CDR3 contains 15 residues. V gave up 2 bases and J gave up 5 bases, with 14 bases separating them. The germline gives CDR1 MNHEY, CDR2 SVGAGI. CDR3: CASSYGQGRGDTQYF. The DNA for the CDR3 is TGTGCCAGCAGTTACGGGCAGGGAAGGGGAGATACGCAGTATTTT.

V gene TRBV20-1 combines with J gene TRBJ2-3; D may be TRBD1 or TRBD2 (5 bases each). Germline CDR1 DFQATT, CDR2 SNEGSKA (reference sequence). V was pared by 2 bases and J by 5 bases, with 17 bases between. The CDR3 is 15 amino acids. The CDR3 DNA follows: TGCAGTGCTAGAATCCCGGGACGCCATCTAGATACGCAGTATTTT. Encoded protein: CSARIPGRHLDTQYF.

This clonotype has a count of ten or more. CDR3 sequence: CASSPNLAADTQYF. In nucleotides, the CDR3 is TGTGCCAGCAGCCCCAACCTAGCGGCAGATACGCAGTATTTT. The rearrangement uses TRBV9 and TRBJ2-3, with 7 nucleotides matching TRBD2. The V gene's germline CDR1 is SGDLS and CDR2 YYNGEE. V was clipped by 4 bases and J by 4 bases; unmatched bases: 6. This CDR3 is 14 amino acids long.

This clonotype has ten or more counts. The chain uses TRBV7-2 and TRBJ1-1, with TRBD1 identical over 7 bases. Trimming took 5 bases from V and 4 from J; bases not matched to a gene: 10. The CDR3 has 15 residues. In germline, CDR1 is SGHTA, CDR2 FQGNSA. CDR3 region: CASSLRQGRSTEAFF. The CDR3, as DNA: TGTGCCAGCAGCCTCCGACAGGGACGAAGCACTGAAGCTTTCTTT.

This clonotype was observed many times. This chain links TRBV11-2 with TRBJ2-4; 8 positions match TRBD2. The germline gives CDR1 SGHAT, CDR2 FQNNGV. The V segment lost 5 bases and the J segment 5 bases; nucleotides outside the gene matches: 8. The CDR3 totals 15 residues. The CDR3 loop reads CASSPRGGRENIQYF. The CDR3 bases are TGTGCCAGCAGCCCCCGGGGGGGCCGGGAAAACATTCAGTACTTC.

The rearrangement links TRBV5-1 to TRBJ1-5, with 9 bases identical to TRBD1. With 0 bases clipped from V and 2 bases from J, the junction kept 6 bases outside the gene matches. Germline V gene data show CDR1 as SGHRS and CDR2 as YFSETQ. This CDR3 has 17 amino acids. CDR3 DNA sequence: TGCGCCAGCAGCTTGGAACCCCGGGACAGGGGCAATCAGCCCCAGCATTTT. Its protein is CASSLEPRDRGNQPQHF.

This clonotype was observed many times. V is TRBV5-4 and J is TRBJ2-5; 7 bases are a match to TRBD1. Trimming at V came to 4 bases and at J to 2 bases, leaving 5 bases not matched to a gene. Germline CDR1 reads SGHNT; CDR2 reads YYREEE (reference sequence). There are 14 residues in the CDR3. In DNA, the CDR3 is TGTGCCAGCAGCGTCCGGGACAGTCAAGAGACCCAGTACTTC. Its translation: CASSVRDSQETQYF. Full variable domain (rest looked up from reference TRBV5-4 and TRBJ2-5): ETGVTQSPTHLIKTRGQQVTLRCSSQSGHNTVSWYQQALGQGPQFIFQYYREEENGRGNFPPRFSGLQFPNYSSELNVNALELDDSALYLCASSVRDSQETQYFGPGTRLLVL.

The table lists this clonotype with many counts. V gene TRBV7-2 combines with J gene TRBJ2-1; D unresolved. With 3 bases removed from V and 5 bases from J, the gap between germline ends came to 5 bases. The CDR3 spans 12 residues. CDR1 SGHTA and CDR2 FQGNSA come from the germline V gene. DNA of the CDR3: TGTGCCAGCAGCTTTGTGAACAATGAGCAGTTCTTC. Protein: CASSFVNNEQFF. Full variable domain (rest looked up from reference TRBV7-2 and TRBJ2-1): GAGVSQSPSNKVTEKGKDVELRCDPISGHTALYWYRQSLGQGLEFLIYFQGNSAPDKSGLPSDRFSAERTGGSVSTLTIQRTQQEDSAVYLCASSFVNNEQFFGPGTRLTVL.

Ten or more counts support this clonotype. Mismatch with germline at one junction end may stem from a read error. The chain employs TRBV29-1 and TRBJ2-1, with a possible D match to TRBD1 (6 bases). Germline loops: CDR1 SQVTM, CDR2 ANQGSEA. This CDR3 comprises 8 residues. CDR3 protein: CSVVKGVF. The CDR3 bases are TGCAGCGTTGTTAAGGGGGTCTTC.